The 11 T cell receptor beta chains in this list originate from one sample, sequenced in a study of blood T cell repertoires in COVID-19. TCRdb's copy holds only in-frame clones and misses some; the assay was immunoSEQ multiplex PCR. The table lists almost 250,000 clones, roughly 91% of them singletons. The material sequenced was PBMCs or T cells enriched from blood (not recorded which). These receptors all stem from a woman in her thirties who had recovered from COVID-19.

The chain joins TRBV19 to TRBJ1-2; TRBD1 matches 7 bases. The length of the CDR3 is 17 residues. Trimming at V came to 2 bases and at J to 5 bases, leaving 14 bases not matched to a gene. Per germline, CDR1 LNHDA and CDR2 SQIVND (reference sequence). Written as DNA, the CDR3 is TGTGCCAGTAGTATATTTCCGGGACAGTCGCAGGGGTATGGCTACACCTTC. Amino acids: CASSIFPGQSQGYGYTF.

The chain has TRBV20-1 and TRBJ1-2; D is undetermined. Between the trimmed V and J ends, which lost 8 bases and 4 bases, there was a span of 11 bases. Germline V gene lookup returns CDR1 DFQATT and CDR2 SNEGSKA (reference sequence). CDR3 length equals 11 residues. CDR3 DNA: TGCAGTATAAAAGCCGGCTATGGCTACACCTTC. Its protein is CSIKAGYGYTF.

V gene TRBV29-1 combines with J gene TRBJ1-5, with D uncertain. Germline loops: CDR1 SQVTM, CDR2 ANQGSEA. V was pared by 4 bases and J by 7 bases, with 14 bases between. The CDR3 has 13 amino acids. The CDR3 here is CSVAQYAGQPQHF. For the CDR3, the DNA is TGCAGCGTTGCCCAGTATGCGGGGCAGCCCCAGCATTTT.

This clone was observed a single time. One end of the junction does not line up with germline, which may come from a read error. The chain employs TRBV6-5 and TRBJ1-3, with 8 bases lining up with TRBD1. This CDR3 comprises 15 residues. The germline V gene has CDR1 MNHEY and CDR2 SVGAGI. CDR3 loop: CASSYHYGQGSTIYF. For the CDR3, the DNA is TGTGCCAGCAGTTACCATTACGGACAGGGAAGCACCATATATTTT.

The CDR3 sequence is CASSFGGTRYNEQFF. CDR3 DNA sequence: TGTGCCAGCAGTTTTGGCGGGACGAGATACAATGAGCAGTTCTTC. V usage is TRBV28 and J usage is TRBJ2-1, with D possibly TRBD2 on 6 matching bases. The CDR3 runs 15 residues. Germline lookup yields CDR1 MDHEN and CDR2 SYDVKM. Trimming left V 3 bases short and J 4 bases short, with 13 bases between.

CDR3 DNA: TGTGCCAGCAGAAAGACAGGGGGCAATGAGCAGTTCTTC. Its protein product is CASRKTGGNEQFF. The rearrangement links TRBV11-3 to TRBJ2-1; 9 nucleotides agree with TRBD1. The V gene's germline CDR1 is SGHNT and CDR2 YENEEA. The CDR3 extends over 13 amino acids. V shed 6 bases and J 6 bases; nucleotides not matched to a gene: 3. Together with reference TRBV11-3 and TRBJ2-1, the CDR3 gives the full variable domain: EAGVVQSPRYKIIEKKQPVAFWCNPISGHNTLYWYLQNLGQGPELLIRYENEEAVDDSQLPKDRFSAERLKGVDSTLKIQPAELGDSAVYLCASRKTGGNEQFFGPGTRLTVL.

The gene calls are TRBV2 and TRBJ1-5; unclear D gene. The germline V and J ends were trimmed by 4 bases and 0 bases, with 7 bases remaining between them. The germline CDR1 and CDR2 sequences are SNHLY and FYNNEI. This CDR3 has 14 residues. Here the CDR3 reads CASSVLYSNQPQHF. CDR3 in DNA: TGTGCCAGCAGTGTCCTGTATAGCAATCAGCCCCAGCATTTT.

The CDR3 DNA reads TGCGCCAGCAGCCAAGGATACGGTATCGATGAGCAGTTCTTC. Its protein is CASSQGYGIDEQFF. The gene calls are TRBV4-1 and TRBJ2-1; D not certain. CDR1 and CDR2 (germline): MGHRA, YSYEKL. The germline V and J ends were trimmed by 1 base and 8 bases, with 12 bases remaining between them. The CDR3 has 14 residues.

The rearrangement uses TRBV5-1 and TRBJ2-1; 14 bases fit TRBD2. The CDR3 contains 21 residues. Germline V gene sequence: CDR1 SGHRS, CDR2 YFSETQ. The V segment lost 2 bases and the J segment 0 bases; nucleotides outside the gene matches: 13. The CDR3 region has the DNA TGCGCCAGCAGCTTATTTCGTGGGTTCGGGACTAGCGGGAGCTCCTACAATGAGCAGTTCTTC. Translated, it gives CASSLFRGFGTSGSSYNEQFF.

The V and J genes are TRBV29-1 and TRBJ2-1; D remains unclear. CDR1 and CDR2 from the germline V gene are SQVTM and ANQGSEA. V lost 3 bases and J lost 0, with 6 bases in between. The CDR3 loop spans 13 amino acids. Here the CDR3 DNA reads TGCAGCGTTGAGGGCTCCTCCTACAATGAGCAGTTCTTC. Translating gives CSVEGSSYNEQFF.

About this clone: This specimen includes other DNA sequences encoding the same CDR3. The chain is built from TRBV7-9 and TRBJ2-7; 7 positions match TRBD1. CDR3 length equals 12 residues. Germline CDR1 and CDR2: SEHNR and FQNEAQ (reference sequence). The V and J ends lost 3 bases and 4 bases, in that order; junction bases with no gene match: 0. CDR3 DNA: TGTGCCAGCAGCTTGACAGGGTACGAGCAGTACTTC. Translating it yields CASSLTGYEQYF. The whole variable domain, remainder taken from reference TRBV7-9 and TRBJ2-7, is DTGVSQNPRHKITKRGQNVTFRCDPISEHNRLYWYRQTLGQGPEFLTYFQNEAQLEKSRLLSDRFSAERPKGSFSTLEIQRTEQGDSAMYLCASSLTGYEQYFGPGTRLTVT.